The present T cell receptor beta chain was sequenced within a study of cytomegalovirus exposure and HLA in healthy donors. The PCR was carried out with 60 Vbeta primers and 13 Jbeta primers. Sequenced by immunoSEQ multiplex PCR; TCRdb stores in-frame clones only, minus some. The table records 100,000 to 150,000 clones, around four fifths of them present only once. Findings and caveats of the study: Analyzed later, most CMV-associated TCR beta chains appeared HLA-restricted. In terms of immune exposure information, only CMV serostatus was available.

CDR1 SGHTA and CDR2 FQGNSA come from the germline V gene. This CDR3 is 16 amino acids long. The V and J ends lost 5 bases and 6 bases, in that order; junction bases with no gene match: 13. Concerning this clone: The antigen remains unidentified.

The clonotype comes from a woman between 35 and 50 years old in good health and CMV-seropositive. Sequences were obtained from PBMCs. The chain has TRBV7-2 and TRBJ2-3; 8 bases fit TRBD2. CDR3 bases: TGTGCCAGCAGCAGACCTCTAGCGGGTCTGCGGGATACGCAGTATTTT. It codes for CASSRPLAGLRDTQYF.